A single sample is the source of the 5 T cell receptor beta chains below, sequenced in a study of CD8 T cells in Susac syndrome. The authors reverse transcribed about 0.5 to 1 ug RNA with random hexamers. TCRdb reprocessed the immunoSEQ multiplex PCR reads via MiXCR and lists one record per CDR3 protein. The table shows some 95,000 distinct CDR3 sequences, with roughly 91% occurring only once. The sample taken for sequencing was CD8+ T cells from PBMCs. Every receptor here comes from a human donor in good health.

The V gene is TRBV20-1, the J gene TRBJ2-1; the match to TRBD1 covers 8 bases. Germline CDR1 is DFQATT and CDR2 is SNEGSKA (reference sequence). The CDR3 sequence is 12 residues long. V shed 5 bases, J shed 9 bases, and the junction held 6 bases outside the gene matches. CDR3 bases: TGCAGTGCTCACAGGGGGGAGGCTGAGCAGTTCTTC. It codes for CSAHRGEAEQFF.

This sequence joins TRBV29-1 and TRBJ1-1; D not resolved. V was pared by 5 bases and J by 2 bases, with 9 bases between. The CDR3 extends over 12 amino acids. The germline V gene encodes CDR1 SQVTM and CDR2 ANQGSEA. CDR3 nucleotides: TGCAGCGTTATAATGCCAAACACTGAAGCTTTCTTT. Amino acid sequence: CSVIMPNTEAFF. The whole variable domain, remainder taken from reference TRBV29-1 and TRBJ1-1, is SAVISQKPSRDICQRGTSLTIQCQVDSQVTMMFWYRQQPGQSLTLIATANQGSEATYESGFVIDKFPISRPNLTFSTLTVSNMSPEDSSIYLCSVIMPNTEAFFGQGTRLTVV.

This rearrangement joins TRBV10-3 to TRBJ2-6; D call uncertain. CDR1 and CDR2 (germline): ENHRY, SYGVKD. V lost 6 bases, J lost 2 bases, and 8 bases lay in between. This CDR3 comprises 14 residues. CDR3 sequence: CAISETTGANVLTF. DNA for the CDR3: TGTGCCATCAGCGAGACAACTGGGGCCAACGTCCTGACTTTC.

This clonotype was counted a single time. The V and J genes are TRBV6-5 and TRBJ2-2, with D possibly matching TRBD2 (5 bases). The CDR3 sequence is 15 residues long. Germline V gives CDR1 MNHEY, CDR2 SVGAGI. Trimming left V 2 bases short and J 1 base short, with 8 bases between. The CDR3 nucleotides are TGTGCCAGCAGTTACGGGGAGCGGAACACCGGGGAGCTGTTTTTT. Translated: CASSYGERNTGELFF.

The chain links TRBV12-3 or TRBV12-4 to TRBJ1-1, with a weak D call TRBD1 (5 bases). CDR3 length: 13 amino acids. Trimming took 3 bases from V and 4 from J, leaving 9 bases between them. CDR3 nucleotides: TGTGCCAGCAGTTTCGGTGGGGGCACTGAAGCTTTCTTT. Its protein product is CASSFGGGTEAFF.